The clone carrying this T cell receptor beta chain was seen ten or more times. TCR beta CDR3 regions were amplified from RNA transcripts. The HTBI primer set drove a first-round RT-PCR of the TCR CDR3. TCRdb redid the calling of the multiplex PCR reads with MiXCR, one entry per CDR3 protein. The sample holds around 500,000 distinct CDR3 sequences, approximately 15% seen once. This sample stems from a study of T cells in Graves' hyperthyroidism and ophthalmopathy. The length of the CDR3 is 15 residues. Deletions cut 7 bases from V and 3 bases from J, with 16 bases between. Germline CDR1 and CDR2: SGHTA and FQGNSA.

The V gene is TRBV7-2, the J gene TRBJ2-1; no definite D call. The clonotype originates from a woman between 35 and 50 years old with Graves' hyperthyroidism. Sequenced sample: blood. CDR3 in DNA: TGTGCCAGCACCGCGTCCCGGGCCTACTACAATGAGCAGTTCTTC. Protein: CASTASRAYYNEQFF. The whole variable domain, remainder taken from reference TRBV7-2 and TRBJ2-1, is GAGVSQSPSNKVTEKGKDVELRCDPISGHTALYWYRQSLGQGLEFLIYFQGNSAPDKSGLPSDRFSAERTGGSVSTLTIQRTQQEDSAVYLCASTASRAYYNEQFFGPGTRLTVL.